This T cell receptor beta chain was found in a study of T-cell reconstitution after alpha-beta-depleted transplantation in children. Study-wide findings and caveats: Diversity of TCRbeta at day 60 was high in some patients, arising from surviving recipient T cells and thymic progenitors. After transplant, at about two months, alpha-beta T cells were reportedly derived from several hundred expanded graft clones. T-cell counts and diversity at one year following transplant were attributed mainly to newly produced T cells.

The CDR3 spans 13 residues. The germline V gene encodes CDR1 SGHRS and CDR2 YFSETQ. The germline V and J ends were trimmed by 4 bases and 9 bases, with 14 bases remaining between them. Unique molecular identifiers were built into the TCRbeta library. TCRdb called the PCR reads again in MiXCR, with one record for every CDR3 protein. The sample has about 400,000 distinct CDR3 sequences, 15% to 20% seen once. This clonotype was detected ten times or more. Its antigen is unknown. The clonotype was recovered from a boy in the first two years of life who had a stem cell transplant for Wiskott-Aldrich syndrome, so the T cells may come from the graft donor. The V call is TRBV5-1, the J call TRBJ2-1, with D perhaps given as TRBD1 or TRBD2 (5 bases each). The sample consisted of PBMCs, mostly from graft donor cells, taken 360 days after TCRalphabeta/CD19-depleted stem cell transplant. CDR3 loop: CASSLTRGGEQFF. The DNA of the CDR3 is TGCGCCAGCAGCCTAACGAGGGGCGGTGAGCAGTTCTTC.